The source of this T cell receptor (beta chain) is a study of identical twins. This clonotype was found a few times. Using its own MiXCR run on the 5' RACE reads, TCRdb lists one record per CDR3 protein. The repertoire holds 450,000 or so distinct CDR3 sequences, with 20% to 25% as singletons. This CDR3 is 13 amino acids long. Germline lookup yields CDR1 ENHRY and CDR2 SYGVKD. Deletions cut 2 bases from V and 1 base from J, with 6 bases between. These same records also appear under a second study, on T cells expressing NK-cell markers.

The chain is built from TRBV10-3 and TRBJ2-7; tentatively, D is TRBD1 (6 bases). The receptor's source is a young woman in good health. The material sequenced was CD4+ T cells sorted from blood. The CDR3 loop is CAISEDRSYEQYF. The DNA for the CDR3 is TGTGCCATCAGTGAGGACAGGTCCTACGAGCAGTACTTC.